The 3 T cell receptor beta chains reported below all come from one sample, sequenced in a study of blood T cells in healthy people across ages. Next came a second PCR, run for about 6 to 11 cycles, which used a sample-barcoded 5' primer along with a J-beta primer mix. TCRdb re-called the 5' RACE reads with MiXCR, one entry per CDR3 protein. The table has about 1,800,000 distinct CDR3 sequences, roughly 27% seen once. Material: blood. Source of these receptors: a woman in her 30s in good health.

This clonotype was seen many times. J is TRBJ2-7 and V is TRBV11-2; D call uncertain. Germline V gene sequence: CDR1 SGHAT, CDR2 FQNNGV. With 1 base removed from V and 3 bases from J, the gap between germline ends came to 10 bases. This CDR3 has 14 amino acids. CDR3 in DNA: TGTGCCAGCAGCTTAGTCAACTGGGGCTACGAGCAGTACTTC. This encodes CASSLVNWGYEQYF.

In its sample, this clonotype was seen a few times. This chain connects TRBV20-1 to TRBJ2-1; TRBD2 matches at 15 bases. V trimming: 8 bases; J trimming: 5 bases; junction bases outside the gene matches: 10. Germline V gene data show CDR1 as DFQATT and CDR2 as SNEGSKA (reference sequence). The CDR3 consists of 16 residues. CDR3 protein: CSKKGGLAGGNNEQFF. The CDR3 bases are TGCAGTAAAAAGGGCGGACTAGCGGGAGGGAACAATGAGCAGTTCTTC.

The rearrangement uses TRBV4-1 and TRBJ2-1, with 11 nucleotides matching TRBD2. Germline CDR1 and CDR2: MGHRA and YSYEKL. J was trimmed by 4 bases and V by 1 base; bases with no gene match: 12. This CDR3 is 19 amino acids long. CDR3 DNA sequence: TGCGCCAGCAGCCAAGGGTCCCCCTTAGCGGGGGGGTTGTACAATGAGCAGTTCTTC. Its protein product is CASSQGSPLAGGLYNEQFF.